The entry below gives a single TCR beta chain sequence along with its context. Antigen: not known. The PCR contained 60 Vbeta and 13 Jbeta primers. Assay: immunoSEQ multiplex PCR; the TCRdb copy retains only in-frame clones and omits some. The sample shows about 110,000 clones, 74% of them seen only once. This specimen comes from a study of cytomegalovirus exposure and HLA in healthy donors. Regarding the study as a whole: Indistinguishability led to the exclusion of some V segments, TRBV6-2 and TRBV6-3 included. Previous analysis showed most TCR beta V segments were productive about 90% or about 30% of the time. A later analysis found TCR association rates differed by HLA locus, highest for DRB1 and lowest for HLA-C. In a later analysis, TCR beta V- and J-gene trimming showed a link to a missense DCLRE1C variant.

The germline V gene has CDR1 SGHVS and CDR2 FQNEAQ. The CDR3 consists of 13 residues. The V and J ends lost 3 bases and 3 bases respectively, with 9 bases between them. Sequenced sample: PBMCs. The sequence was obtained from a woman aged 40 to 55 in good health and CMV-seropositive. The rearrangement uses TRBV7-8 and TRBJ2-7, with a possible D match to TRBD1 (6 bases). CDR3 sequence: CASSFDRHYEQYF. DNA of the CDR3: TGTGCCAGCAGCTTTGACAGGCACTACGAGCAGTACTTC.